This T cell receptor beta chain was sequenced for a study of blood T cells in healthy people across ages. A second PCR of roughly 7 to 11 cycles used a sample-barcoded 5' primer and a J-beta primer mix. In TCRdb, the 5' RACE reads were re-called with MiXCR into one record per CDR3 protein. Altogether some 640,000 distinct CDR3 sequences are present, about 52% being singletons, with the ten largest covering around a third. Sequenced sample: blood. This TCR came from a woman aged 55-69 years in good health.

The chain's CDR3 is CASSVGFYGYTF. In DNA form, the CDR3 reads TGTGCCAGCAGTGTGGGGTTTTACGGCTACACCTTC. The chain recombines TRBV2 with TRBJ1-2; the D is unclear. Germline CDR1 reads SNHLY; CDR2 reads FYNNEI. V was shortened by 4 bases and J by 8 bases, with 11 bases between the two germline ends. The CDR3 is made up of 12 amino acids. The complete variable domain, with remaining parts taken from reference TRBV2 and TRBJ1-2, reads EPEVTQTPSHQVTQMGQEVILRCVPISNHLYFYWYRQILGQKVEFLVSFYNNEISEKSEIFDDQFSVERPDGSNFTLKIRSTKLEDSAMYFCASSVGFYGYTFGSGTRLTVV.